A selection of T cell receptor beta chains follows, all from one sample in a study of blood T cell repertoires in COVID-19. Profiling relied on immunoSEQ multiplex PCR, and the TCRdb table lists in-frame clones only, not all of them. Here the sample spans roughly 200,000 clones, around four fifths being singletons. Sequencing was performed on peripheral blood. Receptor source: a man aged 65-85 years with active or convalescent COVID-19. The CDR3 runs from the conserved cysteine through the conserved F or W.

V: TRBV3-1/TRBV3-2
J: TRBJ1-2
CDR3: CASSQGPSYYGYTF

V: TRBV4-2
J: TRBJ1-1
CDR3: CASSQQGRRETEAFF

V: TRBV5-1
J: TRBJ2-7
CDR3: CASSRTSAEYEQYF

V: TRBV3-1/TRBV3-2
J: TRBJ1-6
CDR3: CASSQDDSRAPLHF

V: TRBV3-1/TRBV3-2
J: TRBJ1-1
CDR3: CASSQGQAQGTEAFF

V: TRBV7-8
J: TRBJ2-1
CDR3: CASSKTGIRGVNEQFF

V: TRBV19
J: TRBJ1-1
CDR3: CASSSNRVGEAFF

V: TRBV10-3
J: TRBJ1-2
CDR3: CAISPPPGQGNGYTF

V: TRBV5-8
J: TRBJ2-7
CDR3: CASSLGWGQILYEQYF

V: TRBV30
J: TRBJ1-5
CDR3: CAWSSGHPVPQHF

V: TRBV30
J: TRBJ2-5
CDR3: CARTGGGETQYF

V: TRBV6-5
J: TRBJ2-7
CDR3: CASSHGGEYEQYF

V: TRBV5-1
J: TRBJ2-3
CDR3: CASSSVGGNTDTQYF

V: TRBV19
J: TRBJ2-2
CDR3: CASSRVRPGELFF

V: TRBV18
J: TRBJ1-2
CDR3: CASSQGAGYGYTF

V: TRBV2
J: TRBJ1-1
CDR3: CASSWLQGNTEAFF

V: TRBV2
J: TRBJ1-1
CDR3: CASSGQGSDTEAFF

V: TRBV10-3
J: TRBJ1-2
CDR3: CAISESVTGDRGGYGYTF

V: TRBV30
J: TRBJ1-1
CDR3: CAQTQGNTEAFF

V: TRBV18
J: TRBJ1-2
CDR3: CASSPRQGEGYTF

V: TRBV7-2
J: TRBJ2-5
CDR3: CASSLGGGWTQYF

V: TRBV6-1
J: TRBJ2-1
CDR3: CASSEVGGSSYNEQFF

V: TRBV13
J: TRBJ2-7
CDR3: CASSLAGDGNFYEQYF

V: TRBV18
J: TRBJ1-2
CDR3: CASSPWGGDNYGYTF

V: TRBV5-4
J: TRBJ2-7
CDR3: CASSGQTGGPNYEQYF

V: TRBV11-2
J: TRBJ2-3
CDR3: CASSPTGGLKGSDTQYF

V: TRBV5-1
J: TRBJ2-1
CDR3: CASSLDSNEQFF

V: TRBV9
J: TRBJ2-7
CDR3: CASSVEGLAGIQQYF